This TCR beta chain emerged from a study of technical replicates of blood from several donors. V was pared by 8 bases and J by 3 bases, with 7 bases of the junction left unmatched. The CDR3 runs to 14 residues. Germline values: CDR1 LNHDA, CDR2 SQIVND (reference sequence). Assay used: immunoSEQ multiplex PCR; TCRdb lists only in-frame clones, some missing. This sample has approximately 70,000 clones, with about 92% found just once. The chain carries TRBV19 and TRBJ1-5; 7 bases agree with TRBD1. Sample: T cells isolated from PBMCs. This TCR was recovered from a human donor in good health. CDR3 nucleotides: TGTGCCAGTGAGGGGACAGTCTTCAATCAGCCCCAGCATTTT. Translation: CASEGTVFNQPQHF. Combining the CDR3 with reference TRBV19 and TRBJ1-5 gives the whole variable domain DGGITQSPKYLFRKEGQNVTLSCEQNLNHDAMYWYRQDPGQGLRLIYYSQIVNDFQKGDIAEGYSVSREKKESFPLTVTSAQKNPTAFYLCASEGTVFNQPQHFGDGTRLSIL.